This entry is about one TCR beta chain. As yet, its antigen is unknown. J gave up 6 bases and V 4 bases, and 8 bases lay outside the gene matches. There are 15 residues in the CDR3. Germline V gene data show CDR1 as SEHNR and CDR2 as FQNEAQ (reference sequence). TCRdb's copy holds only in-frame clones and misses some; the assay was immunoSEQ multiplex PCR. Here the sample spans 13,000 or so clones, less than 80% being singletons. This entry comes from a study of somatic mutations in cytotoxic T cells in rheumatoid arthritis. Study findings and constraints: The top CD8+ clone topped 20% of CD8+ cells in about an eighth of the roughly 65 patients. There was no knowledge of the antigen targets of the expanded CD8+ clones.

This clonotype was obtained from an adult with rheumatoid arthritis. V and J are TRBV7-9 and TRBJ1-1, with TRBD1 matching 10 bases. The sample taken for sequencing was CD8+ T cells sorted from blood. Written as DNA, the CDR3 is TGTGCCAGCAGCTCACCGGGACAGGGGTCCCCTGAAGCTTTCTTT. Protein product: CASSSPGQGSPEAFF. Drawing the rest from reference TRBV7-9 and TRBJ1-1, the complete variable domain is DTGVSQNPRHKITKRGQNVTFRCDPISEHNRLYWYRQTLGQGPEFLTYFQNEAQLEKSRLLSDRFSAERPKGSFSTLEIQRTEQGDSAMYLCASSSPGQGSPEAFFGQGTRLTVV.